A selection of T cell receptor beta chains follows, all from one sample in a study of Graves' ophthalmopathy and Graves' hyperthyroidism. TCRdb re-derived calls from the multiplex PCR reads in MiXCR, one entry per CDR3 protein. The sample lists some 200,000 distinct CDR3 sequences, 29% seen once, with approximately 8.6% in the top ten. Sample: peripheral blood. Receptors were obtained from a man aged 50-59 years with Graves' ophthalmopathy. Each CDR3 is given with its conserved first and last residue. D genes are given only for firm matches. Clone size is not always given. Where it is, it says once, few, many or a class for expanded clones.

abundance	j_gene	d_gene	v_gene	CDR3aa	CDR3nt
NA	TRBJ1-1	NA	TRBV6-1	CASSGKLRGAFF	TGTGCCAGCAGTGGTAAATTAAGGGGCGCTTTCTTT
many	TRBJ2-7	TRBD1	TRBV2	CASSDFPGQGAEQYF	TGTGCCAGCAGTGATTTTCCGGGACAGGGTGCCGAGCAGTACTTC
many	TRBJ2-5	NA	TRBV13	CASSLGGLGTGRETQYF	TGTGCCAGCAGCTTAGGCGGATTAGGTACAGGGAGAGAGACCCAGTACTTC
NA	TRBJ2-7	NA	TRBV12-3/TRBV12-4	CASSSVLTRYEQYF	TGTGCCAGCAGTTCCGTACTGACTCGGTACGAGCAGTACTTC
many	TRBJ2-7	NA	TRBV11-2	CASSPRPAYEQYF	TGTGCCAGCAGCCCAAGACCTGCCTACGAGCAGTACTTC
many	TRBJ1-5	TRBD1	TRBV6-5	CASSFRDRTNQPQHF	TGTGCCAGCAGTTTCCGGGACAGGACCAATCAGCCCCAGCATTTT
many	TRBJ2-7	NA	TRBV20-1	CSAAPVGGTYEQYF	TGCAGTGCTGCGCCGGTTGGCGGGACCTACGAGCAGTACTTC
once	TRBJ2-5	NA	TRBV6-2/TRBV6-3	CASSYGPREETQYF	TGTGCCAGCAGTTACGGACCGAGGGAAGAGACCCAGTACTTC
NA	TRBJ1-1	NA	TRBV20-1	CINSRGQGTEAFF	TGCATCAATAGTCGGGGCCAGGGGACTGAAGCTTTCTTT
many	TRBJ2-2	TRBD1	TRBV6-5	CASSYPGTGGPTGELFF	TGTGCCAGCAGTTACCCCGGGACAGGGGGACCCACCGGGGAGCTGTTTTTT
many	TRBJ1-2	NA	TRBV3-1	CASSQGGSRLGGYTF	TGTGCCAGCAGCCAAGGGGGGTCCCGCCTGGGGGGCTACACCTTC
many	TRBJ1-1	NA	TRBV9	CASSVAPGATEAFF	TGTGCCAGCAGCGTAGCTCCGGGGGCCACTGAAGCTTTCTTT
NA	TRBJ1-1	NA	TRBV12-3/TRBV12-4	CASSLALPNTEAFF	TGTGCCAGCAGTTTAGCGCTGCCGAACACTGAAGCTTTCTTT
NA	TRBJ2-2	TRBD1	TRBV12-3/TRBV12-4	CATPPGQGAGELFF	TGTGCCACCCCTCCGGGACAGGGGGCCGGGGAGCTGTTTTTT
many	TRBJ1-2	NA	TRBV24-1	CATSHTESNYGYTF	TGTGCCACCAGTCATACGGAATCTAACTATGGCTACACCTTC
many	TRBJ2-2	NA	TRBV6-4	CASSDLGGPSNTGELFF	TGTGCCAGCAGTGACCTTGGGGGCCCATCGAACACCGGGGAGCTGTTTTTT
NA	TRBJ1-1	NA	TRBV28	CASSGGSGTEAFF	TGTGCCAGCAGTGGGGGCTCGGGCACTGAAGCTTTCTTT
many	TRBJ1-1	NA	TRBV28	CASSLSGGSTEAFF	TGTGCCAGCAGTTTATCGGGGGGTAGCACTGAAGCTTTCTTT
NA	TRBJ2-1	NA	TRBV6-5	CASSYWGSNRNEQFF	TGTGCCAGCAGTTACTGGGGGAGTAACAGGAATGAGCAGTTCTTC
many	TRBJ2-5	NA	TRBV30	CAWSIGAQETQYF	TGTGCCTGGAGTATTGGGGCCCAAGAGACCCAGTACTTC
many	TRBJ2-7	TRBD2	TRBV2	CASSGLAGVYEQYF	TGTGCCAGCAGTGGACTAGCGGGAGTTTACGAGCAGTACTTC
NA	TRBJ1-2	NA	TRBV12-3/TRBV12-4	CASTGILGGYTF	TGTGCCAGCACCGGGATCTTGGGAGGCTACACCTTC
NA	TRBJ2-5	TRBD1	TRBV12-3/TRBV12-4	CASSWGQEETQYF	TGTGCCAGCAGTTGGGGACAGGAAGAGACCCAGTACTTC
many	TRBJ2-5	NA	TRBV6-1	CASSRGTELETQYF	TGTGCCAGCAGCCGTGGGACCGAACTAGAGACCCAGTACTTC
many	TRBJ2-5	NA	TRBV6-1	CASKGTGETQYF	TGTGCCAGCAAGGGGACTGGAGAGACCCAGTACTTC
many	TRBJ2-7	NA	TRBV5-1	CASSGRNSYEQYF	TGCGCCAGCAGCGGTAGGAATAGTTACGAGCAGTACTTC